A selection of T cell receptor beta chains follows, all from one sample in a study of CD8+ T cells in alopecia areata. The table came from immunoSEQ multiplex PCR; TCRdb's copy has only in-frame clones and leaves some out. The sample lists fewer than 200,000 clones, roughly 70% occurring once. The sequencing used CD8+ T cells sorted from blood, collected at week 0. The receptors were gathered from a human donor with alopecia areata. The CDR3 runs from the conserved cysteine through the conserved F or W. A D gene is named only where the DNA matches it firmly. Expanded clones get a size class; other rows say once, few or many, or leave the size out.

length,V,J,D,size,DNA,CDR3
19,TRBV2,TRBJ2-5,TRBD2,NA,TGTGCCAGCAGCCCGGGTAATGGACTAGTGTATTTGGTGGAAGAGACCCAGTACTTC,CASSPGNGLVYLVEETQYF
13,TRBV5-6,TRBJ1-5,NA,NA,TGTGCCAGCAGCCCCGGAGGCGGGGGGCCCCAGCATTTT,CASSPGGGGPQHF
17,TRBV19,TRBJ1-5,NA,NA,TGTGCCAGTAGTATAGACGGGACGGAAGATAGCAATCAGCCCCAGCATTTT,CASSIDGTEDSNQPQHF
18,TRBV4-2,TRBJ2-2,TRBD1,NA,TGTGCCAGCAGCCAAGATCGTCGACAGGGTTTCTTGTCCGGGGAGCTGTTTTTT,CASSQDRRQGFLSGELFF
11,TRBV27,TRBJ1-1,TRBD1,NA,TGTGCCAGCCAGGGGGGGGCTGAAGCTTTCTTT,CASQGGAEAFF
12,TRBV6-5,TRBJ2-7,NA,NA,TGTGCCAGCAAGAAGGGTGGGTACGAGCAGTACTTC,CASKKGGYEQYF
13,TRBV5-1,TRBJ2-7,NA,NA,TGCGCCAGCAGCCCAGGGGGGACCTACGAGCAGTACTTC,CASSPGGTYEQYF
15,TRBV2,TRBJ2-3,TRBD1,few,TGTGCCAGCAGTGTGCGGCAGGGGGTCGCAGATACGCAGTATTTT,CASSVRQGVADTQYF
16,TRBV7-6,TRBJ2-2,NA,NA,TGTGCCAGCAGCTCAGAAGTAATTAGGACTACCGGGGAGCTGTTTTTT,CASSSEVIRTTGELFF
15,TRBV4-2,TRBJ1-4,NA,NA,TGTGCCAGCAGCCAAGAAGGTGCAACTAATGAAAAACTGTTTTTT,CASSQEGATNEKLFF
15,TRBV19,TRBJ1-2,TRBD1,NA,TGTGCCAGTATTGCCGGGACAGCCACAACCTATGGCTACACCTTC,CASIAGTATTYGYTF
15,TRBV27,TRBJ1-1,NA,NA,TGTGCCAGCAGTTTAATGTGGCAGGGGAACACTGAAGCTTTCTTT,CASSLMWQGNTEAFF
15,TRBV30,TRBJ1-1,TRBD1,NA,TGTGCCTGGAGTGTGGGGACAGGGGGGAACACTGAAGCTTTCTTT,CAWSVGTGGNTEAFF
15,TRBV30,TRBJ1-4,TRBD1,once,TGTGCCTCGGCCGGTGAGGGACAGGGGGATGAAAAACTGTTTTTT,CASAGEGQGDEKLFF
12,TRBV11-2,TRBJ2-1,NA,NA,TGTGCCAGCACCGAGGGAAGGACAGAGCAGTTCTTC,CASTEGRTEQFF
12,TRBV19,TRBJ2-3,NA,few,TGTGCCACCAACTGGGGCACAGATACGCAGTATTTT,CATNWGTDTQYF
12,TRBV4-1,TRBJ1-1,NA,NA,TGCGCCAGCAGCCTTCTGGGCACTGAAGCTTTCTTT,CASSLLGTEAFF
12,TRBV13,TRBJ2-7,NA,NA,TGTGCCAGCAGCCCAGGGGCCTACGAGCAGTACTTC,CASSPGAYEQYF